The clone carrying this T cell receptor (beta chain) was recorded once. The sample belongs to a study of blood T cell repertoires in COVID-19. Repertoires were generated with immunoSEQ multiplex PCR, while TCRdb's copy carries only in-frame clones and drops some. The sample carries under 250,000 clones, 88% recorded once. No more than 2 weeks before study entry, exposed participants had met a case of COVID-19. The TCR originated in a middle-aged woman who had been exposed to COVID-19. Input material: PBMCs or T cells enriched from blood (not recorded which).

The CDR3 coding sequence is TGTGCCAGCAGCTCGCCGGGACTAGCGGGACCCAAGACCCAGTACTTC. This encodes CASSSPGLAGPKTQYF. V usage is TRBV7-2 and J usage is TRBJ2-5, with 13 bases fitting TRBD2. Germline CDR1 and CDR2: SGHTA and FQGNSA. CDR3 size: 16 residues. J gave up 6 bases and V 4 bases, and 8 bases lay outside the gene matches.